This T cell receptor beta chain was documented in a study of beta chain features in type 1 diabetes. Points from the study as a whole: When Type 1 diabetes patients were examined, their TCRB CDR3s proved moderately but significantly shorter in all four CD4+ subsets.

As regards this clone: Antigen specificity is unknown.

Trimming left V 2 bases short and J 5 bases short, with 14 bases between. This CDR3 region has 15 residues. Germline lookup yields CDR1 SGHTA and CDR2 FQGNSA. Expressed TCRB transcripts got sequenced, as all isolated RNA was reverse transcribed. Several million reads were obtained on average from naive, central memory and regulatory T cell samples. TCRdb's copy holds only in-frame clones and misses some; the assay was immunoSEQ multiplex PCR. The table shows about 120,000 clones, with over 15% occurring only once. Sequenced input: central memory CD4+ T cells from blood. The chain links TRBV7-2 to TRBJ2-3; D possibly corresponds to TRBD2 (6 bases). The origin of this receptor is a man aged 30 to 39 with type 1 diabetes. The CDR3 spells CASSLLGGTLDTQYF. CDR3 in DNA: TGTGCCAGCAGCTTACTCGGCGGGACCTTAGATACGCAGTATTTT.